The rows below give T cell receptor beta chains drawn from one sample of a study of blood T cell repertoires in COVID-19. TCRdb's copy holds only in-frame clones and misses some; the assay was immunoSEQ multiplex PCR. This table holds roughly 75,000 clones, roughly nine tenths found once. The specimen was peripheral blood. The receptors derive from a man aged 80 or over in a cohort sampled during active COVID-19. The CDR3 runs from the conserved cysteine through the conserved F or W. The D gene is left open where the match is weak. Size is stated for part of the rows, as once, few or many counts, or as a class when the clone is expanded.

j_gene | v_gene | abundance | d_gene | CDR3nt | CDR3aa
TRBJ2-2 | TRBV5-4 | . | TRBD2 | TGTGCCAGCAGTCGCGGGGGGGCGACGGCCGGGGAGCTGTTTTTT | CASSRGGATAGELFF
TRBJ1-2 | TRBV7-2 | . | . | TGTGCCAGCAGCCTGGGGCAGTGGGCCTATGGCTACACCTTC | CASSLGQWAYGYTF
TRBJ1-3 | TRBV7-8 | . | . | TGTGCCAGCAGCATTCTTGCGGGAAGCTCTGGAAACACCATATATTTT | CASSILAGSSGNTIYF
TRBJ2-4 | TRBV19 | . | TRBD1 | TGTGCCAGTAGTAGGGGTCGGACAGGCTCCCTAGCCAAAAACATTCAGTACTTC | CASSRGRTGSLAKNIQYF
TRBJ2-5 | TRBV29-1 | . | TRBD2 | TGCAGCGCCCAGCGGGGGCGGGGGGGCCCAGAGACCCAGTACTTC | CSAQRGRGGPETQYF
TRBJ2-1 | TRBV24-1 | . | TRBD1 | TGTGCCACCAGTGATCTAGCAGGGGGCTACGTGACTGAGCAGTTCTTC | CATSDLAGGYVTEQFF
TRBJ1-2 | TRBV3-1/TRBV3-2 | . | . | TGTGCCAGCAGCCAAGATTCGAGGAGGGAAGGCTACACCTTC | CASSQDSRREGYTF
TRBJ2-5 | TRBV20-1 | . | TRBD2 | TGCAGTGCTAGTGTCGTCGGGGGGGGGACCCAGTACTTC | CSASVVGGGTQYF
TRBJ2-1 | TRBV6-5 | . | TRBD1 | TGTGCCAGCAGTTACGGGGGACAGGGAGATCTCGAGCAGTTCTTC | CASSYGGQGDLEQFF
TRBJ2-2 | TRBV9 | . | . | TGTGCCAGCAGCCCCCGACTAGAGACCGGGGAGCTGTTTTTT | CASSPRLETGELFF
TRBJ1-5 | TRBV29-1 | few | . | TGCAGCGTTGAAGTCGACAGCTATCAGCCCCAGCATTTT | CSVEVDSYQPQHF
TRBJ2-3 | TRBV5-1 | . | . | TGCGCCAGCAGCTTGGCGTTAAGCACAGATACGCAGTATTTT | CASSLALSTDTQYF
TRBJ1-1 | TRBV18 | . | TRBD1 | TGTGCCAGCTCACAAGGGACAGGGGAGAACACTGAAGCTTTCTTT | CASSQGTGENTEAFF
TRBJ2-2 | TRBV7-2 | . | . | TGTGCCAGCAGCTTAGTAGCCACCGGGGAGCTGTTTTTT | CASSLVATGELFF
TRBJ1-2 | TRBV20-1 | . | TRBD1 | TGCAGTGCTAGTGGCACAGGGGATTCTTTCTATGGCTACACCTTC | CSASGTGDSFYGYTF
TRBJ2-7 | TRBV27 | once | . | TGTGCCAGCAGCTCACCACTGAGCTACGAGCAGTACTTC | CASSSPLSYEQYF
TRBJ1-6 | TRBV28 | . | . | TGTGCCAGCAGGGTCACAGGGTCATCACCCCTCCACTTT | CASRVTGSSPLHF
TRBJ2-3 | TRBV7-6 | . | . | TGTGCCAGCAGTCTGGGGCTTGGAGATACGCAGTATTTT | CASSLGLGDTQYF
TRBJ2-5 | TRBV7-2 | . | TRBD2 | TGTGCCAGCAGTATTAGCGGGGGAGCAGAGACCCAGTACTTC | CASSISGGAETQYF
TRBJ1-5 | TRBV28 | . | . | TGTGCCAGCAGTTTACAGGACAGTCCCAATCAGCCCCAGCATTTT | CASSLQDSPNQPQHF
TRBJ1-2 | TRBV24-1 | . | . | TGTGCCACCAGTGATCCTAAGAGAGACTATGGCTACACCTTC | CATSDPKRDYGYTF
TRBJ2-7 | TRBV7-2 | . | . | TGTGCCAGCAGCGCGCACTCCTACGAGCAGTACTTC | CASSAHSYEQYF
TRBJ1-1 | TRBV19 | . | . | TGTGCCAGTAGCCGACTTGACAGGCTTGCTGAAGCTTTCTTT | CASSRLDRLAEAFF
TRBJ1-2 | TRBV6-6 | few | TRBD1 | TGTGCCAGCAGAATTGGGACAGGGCTAAACTATGGCTACACCTTC | CASRIGTGLNYGYTF